Listed below are T cell receptor beta chains from one sample, sequenced in a study of blood T cells in healthy people across ages. Using its own MiXCR run on the 5' RACE reads, TCRdb lists one record per CDR3 protein. The table lists 600,000 to 1,000,000 distinct CDR3 sequences, 55% to 75% of them singletons. Sequenced material: blood. The source of these receptors is a man aged 30 to 39 in good health. Both conserved end residues are part of each CDR3. Fields, in order: J gene, V gene, clone size, D gene, CDR3 protein, CDR3 DNA. D genes are given only for firm matches. Some rows have no size entry. The others give once, few or many, or a class for an expanded clone.

TRBJ2-5 | TRBV7-2 | many | . | CASSLRHTTPLGETQYF | TGTGCCAGCAGCTTAAGGCATACTACCCCCCTTGGAGAGACCCAGTACTTC
TRBJ2-1 | TRBV20-1 | . | TRBD2 | CSAPGLAGGPANEQFF | TGCAGTGCACCCGGACTAGCGGGAGGACCTGCCAATGAGCAGTTCTTC
TRBJ2-1 | TRBV5-6 | . | TRBD2 | CASSLVAVAGALYNEQFF | TGTGCCAGCAGCTTGGTGGCGGTGGCGGGAGCCCTGTACAATGAGCAGTTCTTC
TRBJ2-5 | TRBV7-2 | few | TRBD2 | CASSLLGGTLGETQYF | TGTGCCAGCAGCTTATTGGGAGGGACCCTGGGGGAGACCCAGTACTTC
TRBJ1-2 | TRBV13 | . | TRBD1 | CASSLGTGDDNYGYTF | TGTGCCAGCAGCTTAGGGACAGGGGATGATAACTATGGCTACACCTTC
TRBJ1-2 | TRBV7-2 | . | . | CASSPQEAGYYGYTF | TGTGCCAGCAGCCCGCAAGAGGCGGGGTACTATGGCTACACCTTC
TRBJ1-1 | TRBV7-9 | . | . | CASSSTGQWTEAFF | TGTGCCAGCAGCTCCACCGGACAGTGGACTGAAGCTTTCTTT
TRBJ1-5 | TRBV6-4 | once | TRBD1 | CASSTPGQGYGSNQPQHF | TGTGCCAGCAGCACGCCGGGACAGGGGTATGGGAGCAATCAGCCCCAGCATTTT
TRBJ1-1 | TRBV20-1 | few | . | CSAPLSGVNTEAFF | TGCAGTGCTCCACTCTCAGGGGTGAACACTGAAGCTTTCTTT
TRBJ2-7 | TRBV5-8 | . | . | CASSFLSNEQYF | TGTGCCAGCAGCTTCCTGTCCAACGAGCAGTACTTC
TRBJ2-7 | TRBV3-1 | few | . | CASSQTTGSPAEQYF | TGTGCCAGCAGCCAAACTACAGGGAGCCCTGCCGAGCAGTACTTC